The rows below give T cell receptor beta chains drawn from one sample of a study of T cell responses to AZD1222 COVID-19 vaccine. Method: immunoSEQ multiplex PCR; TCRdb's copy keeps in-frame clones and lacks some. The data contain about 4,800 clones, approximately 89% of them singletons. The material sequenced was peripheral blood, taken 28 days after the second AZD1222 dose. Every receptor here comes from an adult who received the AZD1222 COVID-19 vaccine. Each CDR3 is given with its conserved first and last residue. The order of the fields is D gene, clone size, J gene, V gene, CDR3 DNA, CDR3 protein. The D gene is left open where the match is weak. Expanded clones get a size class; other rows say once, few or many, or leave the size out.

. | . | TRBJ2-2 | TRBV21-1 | TGTGCCAGCAGCCCATTCAGGGGTGTCGGGGAGCTGTTTTTT | CASSPFRGVGELFF
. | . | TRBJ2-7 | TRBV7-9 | TGTGCCAGCAGCTTTGCGGACAGTGGGCCGCACGAGCAGTACTTC | CASSFADSGPHEQYF
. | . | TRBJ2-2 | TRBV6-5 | TGTGCCAGCAGACAACGGGTAATGGGAACCGGGGAGCTGTTTTTT | CASRQRVMGTGELFF
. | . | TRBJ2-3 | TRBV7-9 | TGTGCCAGCCGTCTCGGGGGAAGCACAGATACGCAGTATTTT | CASRLGGSTDTQYF
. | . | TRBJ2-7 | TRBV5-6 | TGTGCCAGCAGCTTGGCCTCGCTGGCGGAGTACTTC | CASSLASLAEYF
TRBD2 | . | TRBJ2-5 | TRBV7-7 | TGTGCCAGCAGCTTTGCGGGGGGGGAAGAGACCCAGTACTTC | CASSFAGGEETQYF
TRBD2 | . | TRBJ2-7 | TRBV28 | TGTGCCAGCAGTTCTTGGACTAGCGGCTCCTACGAGCAGTACTTC | CASSSWTSGSYEQYF
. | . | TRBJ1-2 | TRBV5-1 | TGCGCCAGCAGTGAGAACAGTAGGTACGGCTACACCTTC | CASSENSRYGYTF
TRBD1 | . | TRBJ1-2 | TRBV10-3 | TGTGCCATCAGTGGGGGACAGGGGGCCTCTTTCTATGGCTACACCTTC | CAISGGQGASFYGYTF
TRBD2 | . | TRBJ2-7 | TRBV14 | TGTGCCAGCAGCCCTAGCGGGAGACACTCCTACGAGCAGTACTTC | CASSPSGRHSYEQYF
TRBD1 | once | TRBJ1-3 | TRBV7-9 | TGTGCCAGCAGCAGCGATACAGGGGACTCTGGAAACACCATATATTTT | CASSSDTGDSGNTIYF
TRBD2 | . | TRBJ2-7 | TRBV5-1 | TGCGCCAGCAACTCTGGACGGGGAGCGGGGGTCCCCTACGAGCAGTACTTC | CASNSGRGAGVPYEQYF
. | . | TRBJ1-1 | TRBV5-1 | TGCGCCAGCAGCGAACAGGGTGGGAACACTGAAGCTTTCTTT | CASSEQGGNTEAFF
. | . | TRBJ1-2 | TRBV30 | TGTGCCTGGAGAACGGCAGGGTCGAACTATGGCTACACCTTC | CAWRTAGSNYGYTF
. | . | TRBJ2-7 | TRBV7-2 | TGTGCCAGCAGCTCCGCAACAGGGAACGAGCAGTACTTC | CASSSATGNEQYF
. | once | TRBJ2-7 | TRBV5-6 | TGTGCCAGCAGCTTGAGGAGCAGGGTAGCCTCCGAGCAGTACTTC | CASSLRSRVASEQYF
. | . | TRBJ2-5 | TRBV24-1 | TGTGCCACCAGTGACGACAGGAGTCTCCAAGAGACCCAGTACTTC | CATSDDRSLQETQYF
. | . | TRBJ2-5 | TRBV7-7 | TGTGCCAGCAGCTTAGGGGGGTTACAAGAGACCCAGTACTTC | CASSLGGLQETQYF
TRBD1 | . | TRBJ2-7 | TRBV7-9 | TGTGCCAGCAGCTCCGGACTCACAGGGGCCCCCTACGAGCAGTACTTC | CASSSGLTGAPYEQYF
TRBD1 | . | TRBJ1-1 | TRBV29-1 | TGCAGCATTCGGACAGGTGGGAACACTGAAGCTTTCTTT | CSIRTGGNTEAFF
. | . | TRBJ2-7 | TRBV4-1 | TGCGCCAGCAGCCAAGGGGCCTACTCCTACGAGCAGTACTTC | CASSQGAYSYEQYF
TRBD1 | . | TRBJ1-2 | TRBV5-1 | TGCGCCAGCAGCCCCGAAGGGACAGGGGGTGGCTACACCTTC | CASSPEGTGGGYTF
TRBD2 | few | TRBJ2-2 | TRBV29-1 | TGCAGCGTTGAAGGGCGGGGGGCCACCGGGGAGCTGTTTTTT | CSVEGRGATGELFF
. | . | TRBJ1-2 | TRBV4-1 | TGCGCCAGCAGACTCAGTGGGGGGGAAGCTAACTATGGCTACACCTTC | CASRLSGGEANYGYTF